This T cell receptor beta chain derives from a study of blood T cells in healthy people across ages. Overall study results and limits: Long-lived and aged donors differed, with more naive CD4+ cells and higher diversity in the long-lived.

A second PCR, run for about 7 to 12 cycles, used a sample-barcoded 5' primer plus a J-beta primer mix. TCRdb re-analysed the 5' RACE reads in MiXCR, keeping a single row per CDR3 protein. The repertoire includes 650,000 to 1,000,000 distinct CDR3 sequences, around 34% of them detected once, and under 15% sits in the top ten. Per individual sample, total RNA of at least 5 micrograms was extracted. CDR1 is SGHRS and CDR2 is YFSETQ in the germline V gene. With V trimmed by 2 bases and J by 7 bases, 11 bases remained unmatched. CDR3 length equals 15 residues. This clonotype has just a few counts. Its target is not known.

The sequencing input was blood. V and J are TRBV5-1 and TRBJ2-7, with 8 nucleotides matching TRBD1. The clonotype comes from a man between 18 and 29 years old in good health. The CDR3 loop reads CASSLTDRETLEQYF. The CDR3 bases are TGCGCCAGCAGCTTAACGGACAGGGAAACCCTTGAGCAGTACTTC.